This T cell receptor beta chain appears in the sequencing data of a study of cytomegalovirus exposure and HLA in healthy donors. Study results and caveats: The likely explanation for a cluster of highly shared sequence variants was sequencing artifact. Information on immune exposure was restricted to one variable (CMV serostatus).

V gave up 8 bases and J gave up 2 bases, with 13 bases separating them. Germline V gene lookup returns CDR1 MDHEN and CDR2 SYDVKM. The CDR3 runs 13 residues. In the PCR, 60 Vbeta and 13 Jbeta primers were used. The table came from immunoSEQ multiplex PCR; TCRdb's copy has only in-frame clones and leaves some out. Among some 110,000 clones listed, 75% to 85% were seen once. To note about this clone: The antigen is undetermined.

Material: PBMCs. The receptor was isolated from a young man in good health and CMV-seronegative. This sequence joins TRBV28 and TRBJ2-7; D is possibly TRBD1 (6 bases). In nucleotides, the CDR3 is TGTGCCAGCGGTCACAGGGAACCCTACGAGCAGTACTTC. Its translation is CASGHREPYEQYF.